This TCR beta chain was recovered during a study of pediatric ulcerative colitis. The data were produced by immunoSEQ multiplex PCR, yet TCRdb's version contains in-frame clones alone and is incomplete. The repertoire has under 20,000 clones, 70% to 80% of them found once; the top ten carry 6% to 7%. Rectal tissue came from one to two pinch biopsies taken at colonoscopy. The V gene's germline CDR1 is MNHEY and CDR2 SMNVEV (reference sequence). The CDR3 has 15 amino acids. The V gene lost 3 bases and the J gene lost 3 bases, with 9 bases spanning the gap. The receptor was derived from a boy younger than 18 with moderate ulcerative colitis. The chain links TRBV27 to TRBJ2-6; no firm D call. Sequencing was done on a sample of gut tissue. In nucleotides, the CDR3 is TGTGCCAGCAGTTTGGTGGGTTATGGGGCCAACGTCCTGACTTTC. Its protein product is CASSLVGYGANVLTF.